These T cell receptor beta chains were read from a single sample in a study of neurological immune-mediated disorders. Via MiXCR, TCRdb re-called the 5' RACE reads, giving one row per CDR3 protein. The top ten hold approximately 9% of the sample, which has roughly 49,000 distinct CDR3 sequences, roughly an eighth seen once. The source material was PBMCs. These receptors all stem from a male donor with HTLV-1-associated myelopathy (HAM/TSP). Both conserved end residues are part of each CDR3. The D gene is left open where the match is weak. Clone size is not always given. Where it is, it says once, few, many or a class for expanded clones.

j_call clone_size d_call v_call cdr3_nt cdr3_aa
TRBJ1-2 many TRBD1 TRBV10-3 TGTGCCATCAGTGAGGGCAGGGGGACCTATGGCTACACCTTC CAISEGRGTYGYTF
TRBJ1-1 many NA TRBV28 TGTGCCAGCAGCTCGAACCTATGGTTCGCGGAGCCTGAAGCTTTCTTT CASSSNLWFAEPEAFF
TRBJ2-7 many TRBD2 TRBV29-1 TGCAGCGTTGACATTGGTTCTAGCGGGCGTATCGAGCAGTACTTC CSVDIGSSGRIEQYF
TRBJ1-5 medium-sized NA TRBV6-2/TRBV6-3 TGTGCCAGCAGCCCACAGGAGCAGCCCCAGCATTTT CASSPQEQPQHF
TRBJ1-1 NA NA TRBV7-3 TGTGCCAGCAGTCAAGCACAGGTTCTCCTGACTGAAGCTTTCTTT CASSQAQVLLTEAFF
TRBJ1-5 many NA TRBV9 TGTGCCAGCAGCGTCTCAGTTATCAATCAGCCCCAGCATTTT CASSVSVINQPQHF
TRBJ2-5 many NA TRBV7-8 TGTGCCAGCAGCCCAATGGCCTCACGAGGGGAGACCCAGTACTTC CASSPMASRGETQYF
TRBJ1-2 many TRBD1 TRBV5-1 TGCGCCAGCAGCTTGGCCACAGGGGGCTACTATGGCTACACCTTC CASSLATGGYYGYTF
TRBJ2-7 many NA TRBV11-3 TGTGCCAGCAGCTTAGGGTTTGGGGGCGGCTCCTACGAGCAGTACTTC CASSLGFGGGSYEQYF
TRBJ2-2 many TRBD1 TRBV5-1 TGCGCCAGCAGCTTGTTCACAGGGGACACCGGGGAGCTGTTTTTT CASSLFTGDTGELFF
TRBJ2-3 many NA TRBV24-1 TGTGCCACCAGTAAACTCGGTGGCGGGGCCACAGATACGCAGTATTTT CATSKLGGGATDTQYF
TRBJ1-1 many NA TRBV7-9 TGTGCCAGCAGCCACGACAGGAACCCTGAAGCTTTCTTT CASSHDRNPEAFF
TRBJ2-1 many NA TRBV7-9 TGTGCCAGCAGCTTTTCTCGGTCGGTCAATGAGCAGTTCTTC CASSFSRSVNEQFF
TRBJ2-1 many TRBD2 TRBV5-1 TGCGCCAGCAGCCCCGTCCCTAGCGGCTCCTACAATGAGCAGTTCTTC CASSPVPSGSYNEQFF
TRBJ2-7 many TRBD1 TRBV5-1 TGCGCCAGCAGCCCGGACAGGGCGCGCTACGAGCAGTACTTC CASSPDRARYEQYF
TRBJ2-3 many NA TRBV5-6 TGTGCCAGCAGCTTGGCGTCCCTGGATACGCAGTATTTT CASSLASLDTQYF
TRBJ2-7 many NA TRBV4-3 TGCGCCAGCAGCCAAGATAGGAGGGTACACCACTACGAGCAGTACTTC CASSQDRRVHHYEQYF
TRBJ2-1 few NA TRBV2 TGTGCCAGCGCCCGGGACCAAAACAATGAGCAGTTCTTC CASARDQNNEQFF
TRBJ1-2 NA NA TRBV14 TGTGCCAGCAGCCCGAGTGCTTATCGAGGCTACACCTTC CASSPSAYRGYTF
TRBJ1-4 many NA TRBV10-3 TGTGCCATCAGTGCCGCAAATGAAAAACTGTTTTTT CAISAANEKLFF
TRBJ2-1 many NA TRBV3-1 TGTGCCAGCAGCCCCGACAGAATGAGATACAATGAGCAGTTCTTC CASSPDRMRYNEQFF